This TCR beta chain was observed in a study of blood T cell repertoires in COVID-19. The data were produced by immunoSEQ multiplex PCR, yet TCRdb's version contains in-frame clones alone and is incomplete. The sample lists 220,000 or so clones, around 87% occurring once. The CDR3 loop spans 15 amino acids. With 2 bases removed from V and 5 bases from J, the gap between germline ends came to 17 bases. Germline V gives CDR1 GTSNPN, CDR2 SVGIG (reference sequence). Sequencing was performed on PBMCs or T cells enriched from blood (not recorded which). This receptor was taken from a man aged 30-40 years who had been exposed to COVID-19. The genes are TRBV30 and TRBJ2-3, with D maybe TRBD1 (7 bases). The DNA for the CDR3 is TGTGCCTGGAGTCCCCTTCAGGGGGGTCAAGATACGCAGTATTTT. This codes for CAWSPLQGGQDTQYF.